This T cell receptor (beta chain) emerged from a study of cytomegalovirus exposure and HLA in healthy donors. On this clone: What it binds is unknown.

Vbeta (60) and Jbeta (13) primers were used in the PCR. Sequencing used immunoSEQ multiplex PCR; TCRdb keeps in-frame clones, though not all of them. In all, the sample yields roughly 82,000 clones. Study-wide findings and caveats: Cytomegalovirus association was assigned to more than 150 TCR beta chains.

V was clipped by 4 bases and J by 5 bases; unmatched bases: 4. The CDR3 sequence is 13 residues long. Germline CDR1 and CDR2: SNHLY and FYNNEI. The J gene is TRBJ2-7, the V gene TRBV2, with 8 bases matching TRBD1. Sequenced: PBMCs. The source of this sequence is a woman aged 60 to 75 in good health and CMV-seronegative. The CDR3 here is CASSVAGGNEQYF. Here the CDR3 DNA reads TGTGCCAGCAGTGTTGCAGGGGGCAACGAGCAGTACTTC.